These T cell receptor beta chains were read from a single sample in a study of radiation and T cells in renal cell carcinoma. TCRdb keeps only in-frame clones here, not all; method: immunoSEQ multiplex PCR. The sample holds approximately 85,000 clones, 70% to 90% seen once. The sample consisted of blood, taken from a patient whose treatment included radiotherapy and nephrectomy. The receptors were sampled from a woman in her seventies with renal cell carcinoma. Each CDR3 is given with its conserved first and last residue. The order of the fields is clone size, D gene, V gene, J gene, CDR3 protein, CDR3 DNA. D genes are given only for firm matches. For some rows the clone size is stated as once, few or many, or as a class when expanded; others skip it.

>NA|NA|TRBV7-3|TRBJ2-6
CASSFGANVLTF
TGTGCCAGCAGCTTTGGGGCCAACGTCCTGACTTTC
>NA|TRBD1|TRBV5-1|TRBJ1-4
CASSLTGQGGEKLFF
TGCGCCAGCAGCCTGACGGGACAGGGAGGTGAAAAACTGTTTTTT
>once|TRBD1|TRBV5-1|TRBJ2-1
CASSLEGTGYNEQFF
TGCGCCAGCAGCTTGGAAGGGACAGGATACAATGAGCAGTTCTTC
>once|NA|TRBV4-1|TRBJ1-5
CASSQGLHLGNQPQHF
TGCGCCAGCAGCCAAGGGTTGCACCTCGGGAATCAGCCCCAGCATTTT
>few|NA|TRBV30|TRBJ1-1
CAWSVSGLRGAFF
TGTGCCTGGAGTGTATCAGGCCTACGGGGAGCTTTCTTT
>NA|NA|TRBV9|TRBJ1-3
CASSVDGGSGNTIYF
TGTGCCAGCAGCGTAGACGGTGGCTCTGGAAACACCATATATTTT
>few|NA|TRBV28|TRBJ2-5
CASSSDTETQYF
TGTGCCAGCAGTTCAGACACGGAGACCCAGTACTTC
>NA|NA|TRBV14|TRBJ2-5
CASSQDRLGWRRETQYF
TGTGCCAGCAGCCAAGATCGGCTGGGATGGAGGAGAGAGACCCAGTACTTC
>NA|NA|TRBV5-1|TRBJ2-5
CASSLAGETQYF
TGCGCCAGCAGCTTGGCCGGAGAGACCCAGTACTTC
>NA|NA|TRBV7-2|TRBJ2-1
CASSSKRSLPQFF
TGTGCCAGCAGCTCGAAGCGGAGTCTCCCCCAGTTCTTC
>NA|NA|TRBV27|TRBJ1-2
CASSSGGGGYTF
TGTGCCAGCAGTTCCGGTGGCGGTGGCTACACCTTC
>once|TRBD1|TRBV7-8|TRBJ1-1
CASRLGTGGTLNTEAFF
TGTGCCAGCAGACTCGGGACAGGGGGCACACTAAACACTGAAGCTTTCTTT
>NA|NA|TRBV7-2|TRBJ1-4
CASSLQAEEKLFF
TGTGCCAGCAGCTTACAGGCGGAAGAAAAACTGTTTTTT
>few|NA|TRBV30|TRBJ1-1
CAWIIGVLAFF
TGTGCCTGGATTATTGGGGTCCTGGCTTTCTTT
>NA|NA|TRBV19|TRBJ2-7
CASSIVQGEQYF
TGTGCCAGTAGTATTGTCCAGGGGGAGCAGTACTTC
>once|TRBD2|TRBV13|TRBJ2-1
CASSAPGLANEQFF
TGTGCCAGCAGCGCGCCGGGACTAGCTAATGAGCAGTTCTTC
>once|NA|TRBV9|TRBJ1-2
CASSVQSYGYTF
TGTGCCAGCAGCGTACAAAGCTATGGCTACACCTTC
>NA|NA|TRBV4-3|TRBJ1-2
CASSQDWGLAYGYTF
TGCGCCAGCAGCCAAGATTGGGGCCTCGCCTATGGCTACACCTTC
>NA|NA|TRBV6-1|TRBJ2-2
CASSEMKGTNTGELFF
TGTGCCAGCAGTGAAATGAAAGGGACGAACACCGGGGAGCTGTTTTTT
>NA|TRBD1|TRBV5-1|TRBJ1-4
CASSLAGGQGGEKLFF
TGCGCCAGCAGCTTGGCTGGGGGACAGGGCGGGGAAAAACTGTTTTTT
>NA|NA|TRBV29-1|TRBJ2-5
CSVERPGRGEAQYF
TGCAGCGTAGAGAGACCAGGGAGAGGGGAGGCCCAGTACTTC
>NA|TRBD1|TRBV29-1|TRBJ1-1
CSVRTGVNTEAFF
TGCAGCGTTCGGACAGGGGTGAACACTGAAGCTTTCTTT
>NA|NA|TRBV2|TRBJ1-2
CASSETGGYTF
TGTGCCAGCAGTGAAACGGGAGGCTACACCTTC
>NA|NA|TRBV7-6|TRBJ2-5
CASSLDLGPETQYF
TGTGCCAGCAGCTTAGATTTGGGTCCGGAGACCCAGTACTTC
>NA|NA|TRBV6-7|TRBJ1-6
CASSYSTYSSSYNSPLHF
TGTGCCAGCAGTTACTCTACCTACAGTAGCTCCTATAATTCACCCCTCCACTTT
>NA|NA|TRBV11-2|TRBJ1-4
CASSLWDGEKLFF
TGTGCCAGCAGCTTATGGGATGGAGAAAAACTGTTTTTT
>NA|NA|TRBV28|TRBJ1-3
CASSFRIGGRFGNTIYF
TGTGCCAGCAGTTTTCGTATCGGGGGGCGCTTTGGAAACACCATATATTTT
>NA|NA|TRBV9|TRBJ1-3
CASSVAGRGLFSGNTIYF
TGTGCCAGCAGCGTAGCTGGCAGGGGACTATTCTCTGGAAACACCATATATTTT
>NA|NA|TRBV9|TRBJ1-4
CASSVGPWREKLFF
TGTGCCAGCAGCGTTGGCCCTTGGCGGGAAAAACTGTTTTTT
>NA|TRBD1|TRBV6-6|TRBJ2-7
CASSSTGAYEQCF
TGTGCCAGCAGTTCCACAGGGGCCTACGAGCAGTGCTTC
>NA|NA|TRBV5-1|TRBJ2-7
CASSPDSIYEQYF
TGCGCCAGCAGCCCGGACAGCATATACGAGCAGTACTTC
>NA|NA|TRBV2|TRBJ1-3
CASSERDTIYF
TGTGCCAGCAGTGAACGGGACACCATATATTTT
>few|TRBD2|TRBV6-1|TRBJ2-1
CASTEAGADYNEQFF
TGTGCCAGCACTGAAGCGGGGGCTGACTACAATGAGCAGTTCTTC
>NA|NA|TRBV7-9|TRBJ2-1
CASSSLVIEQFF
TGTGCCAGCAGCTCTCTAGTTATTGAGCAGTTCTTC
>NA|TRBD1|TRBV7-8|TRBJ1-1
CASSSHGTGLNTEAFF
TGTGCCAGCAGCTCCCACGGGACAGGGCTGAACACTGAAGCTTTCTTT
>NA|TRBD2|TRBV11-2|TRBJ2-1
CASSSGLAGTSNEQFF
TGTGCCAGCAGCTCCGGACTAGCGGGGACGAGCAATGAGCAGTTCTTC
>NA|NA|TRBV5-6|TRBJ1-3
CASSPGTAFSGNTIYF
TGTGCCAGCAGCCCCGGGACGGCTTTCTCTGGAAACACCATATATTTT
>NA|TRBD1|TRBV4-3|TRBJ1-2
CASSQAGTGVSYAF
TGCGCCAGCAGCCAAGCAGGGACAGGGGTAAGCTACGCCTTC
>once|NA|TRBV5-6|TRBJ1-1
CASSLVAGEAFF
TGTGCCAGCAGCTTGGTGGCGGGGGAAGCTTTCTTT
>NA|NA|TRBV5-1|TRBJ1-4
CASSLGAVATNEKLFF
TGCGCCAGCAGCTTGGGGGCAGTCGCAACTAATGAAAAACTGTTTTTT
>NA|NA|TRBV6-4|TRBJ2-1
CASSRRVGANNEQFF
TGTGCCAGCAGTCGGCGGGTGGGGGCCAACAATGAGCAGTTCTTC
>NA|NA|TRBV27|TRBJ1-2
CASRTTGTSYGYTF
TGTGCCAGCCGAACTACTGGGACCTCCTATGGCTACACCTTC
>NA|NA|TRBV7-2|TRBJ2-7
CASSSRATPGEQYF
TGTGCCAGCAGCTCCCGGGCGACCCCCGGCGAGCAGTACTTC
>NA|TRBD1|TRBV30|TRBJ2-7
CAWSPGTGSEQYF
TGTGCCTGGAGTCCCGGGACAGGGAGCGAGCAGTACTTC
>NA|NA|TRBV6-1|TRBJ1-5
CASSDNLGNNQPQHF
TGTGCCAGCAGTGATAATTTAGGGAACAATCAGCCCCAGCATTTT
>NA|TRBD2|TRBV9|TRBJ2-2
CASSVTGGNTGELFF
TGTGCCAGCAGCGTAACGGGAGGGAACACCGGGGAGCTGTTTTTT
>NA|NA|TRBV7-9|TRBJ1-2
CASQRGLDYGYTF
TGTGCCAGCCAAAGGGGATTGGACTATGGCTACACCTTC
>NA|TRBD1|TRBV6-6|TRBJ1-2
CASSYPGGDGYTF
TGTGCCAGCAGTTACCCAGGGGGCGATGGCTACACCTTC
>NA|NA|TRBV5-4|TRBJ2-3
CASSLDADTQYF
TGTGCCAGCAGCTTGGATGCAGATACGCAGTATTTT
>NA|NA|TRBV5-1|TRBJ1-3
CASSLFGNRDHTIYF
TGCGCCAGCAGCCTGTTCGGCAACAGGGACCACACCATATATTTT
>NA|NA|TRBV7-9|TRBJ1-6
CASSLGEVALHF
TGTGCCAGCAGCTTAGGTGAGGTGGCCCTCCACTTT
>NA|NA|TRBV20-1|TRBJ2-5
CSARGQETQYF
TGCAGTGCTAGGGGCCAAGAGACCCAGTACTTC